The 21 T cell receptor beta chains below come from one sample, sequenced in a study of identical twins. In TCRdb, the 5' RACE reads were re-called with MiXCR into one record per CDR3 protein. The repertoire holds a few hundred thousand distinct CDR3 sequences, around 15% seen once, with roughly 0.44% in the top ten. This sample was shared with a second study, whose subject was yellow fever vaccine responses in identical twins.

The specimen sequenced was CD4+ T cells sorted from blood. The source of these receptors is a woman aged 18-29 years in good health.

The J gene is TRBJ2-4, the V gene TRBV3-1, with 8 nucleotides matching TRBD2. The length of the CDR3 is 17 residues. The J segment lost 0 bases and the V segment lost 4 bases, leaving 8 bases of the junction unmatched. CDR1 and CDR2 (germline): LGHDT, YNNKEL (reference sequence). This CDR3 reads CASSLHGTRLAKNIQYF. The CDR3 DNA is TGTGCCAGCAGCCTGCACGGGACTAGACTAGCCAAAAACATTCAGTACTTC.

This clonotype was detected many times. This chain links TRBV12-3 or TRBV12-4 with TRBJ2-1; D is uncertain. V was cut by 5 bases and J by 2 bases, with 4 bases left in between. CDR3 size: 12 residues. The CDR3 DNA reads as TGTGCCAGCAGTCTTCCCTACAATGAGCAGTTCTTC. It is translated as CASSLPYNEQFF.

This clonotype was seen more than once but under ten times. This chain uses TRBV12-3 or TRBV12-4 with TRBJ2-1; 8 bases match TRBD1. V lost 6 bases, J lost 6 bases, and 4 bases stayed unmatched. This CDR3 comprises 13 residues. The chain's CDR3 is CASRPTGGNEQFF. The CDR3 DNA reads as TGTGCCAGCAGGCCCACAGGGGGCAATGAGCAGTTCTTC.

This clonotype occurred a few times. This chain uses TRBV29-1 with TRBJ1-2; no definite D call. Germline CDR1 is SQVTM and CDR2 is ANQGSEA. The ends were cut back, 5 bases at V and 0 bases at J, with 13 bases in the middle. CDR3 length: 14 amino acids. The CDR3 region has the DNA TGCAGCGTTATCAGTGGGCAGGCTAACTATGGCTACACCTTC. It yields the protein CSVISGQANYGYTF. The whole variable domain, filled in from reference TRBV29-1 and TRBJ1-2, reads SAVISQKPSRDICQRGTSLTIQCQVDSQVTMMFWYRQQPGQSLTLIATANQGSEATYESGFVIDKFPISRPNLTFSTLTVSNMSPEDSSIYLCSVISGQANYGYTFGSGTRLTVV.

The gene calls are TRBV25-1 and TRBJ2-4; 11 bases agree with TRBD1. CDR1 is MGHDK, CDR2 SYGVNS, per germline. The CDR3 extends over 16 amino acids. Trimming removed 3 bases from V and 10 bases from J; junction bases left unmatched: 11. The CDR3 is CASSEPTGTGGGIQYF. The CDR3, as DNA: TGTGCCAGCAGTGAGCCTACCGGGACAGGGGGAGGGATTCAGTACTTC.

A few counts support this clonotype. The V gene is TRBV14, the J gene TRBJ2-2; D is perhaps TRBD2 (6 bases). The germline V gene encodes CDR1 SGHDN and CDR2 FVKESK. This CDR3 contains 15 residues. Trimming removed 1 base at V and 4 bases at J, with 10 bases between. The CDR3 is CASSQASVGTGELFF. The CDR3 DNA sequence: TGTGCCAGCAGCCAAGCTAGCGTCGGCACCGGGGAGCTGTTTTTT.

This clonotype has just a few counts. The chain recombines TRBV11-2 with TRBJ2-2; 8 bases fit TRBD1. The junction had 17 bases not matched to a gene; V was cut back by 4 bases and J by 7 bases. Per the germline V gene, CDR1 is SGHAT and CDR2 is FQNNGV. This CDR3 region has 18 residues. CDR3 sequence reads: CASSSGQGKPKLGGELFF. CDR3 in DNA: TGTGCCAGCAGCTCCGGACAGGGAAAACCCAAATTGGGCGGGGAGCTGTTTTTT.

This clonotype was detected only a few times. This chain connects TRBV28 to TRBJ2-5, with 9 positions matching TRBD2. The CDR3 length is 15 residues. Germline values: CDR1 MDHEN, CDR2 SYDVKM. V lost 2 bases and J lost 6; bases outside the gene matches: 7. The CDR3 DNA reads TGTGCCAGCAGTTTACGGGCTAGCGGGGCACAGACCCAGTACTTC. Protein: CASSLRASGAQTQYF.

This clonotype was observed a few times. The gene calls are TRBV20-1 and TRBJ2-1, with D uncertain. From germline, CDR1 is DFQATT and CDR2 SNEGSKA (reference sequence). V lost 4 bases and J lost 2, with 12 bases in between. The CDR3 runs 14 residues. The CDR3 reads CSATSAATYNEQFF. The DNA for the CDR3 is TGCAGTGCTACAAGCGCGGCCACCTACAATGAGCAGTTCTTC.

Here the CDR3 DNA reads TGTGCCAGCAGCTTAGGGCACCTTAGTCAGTACGAGCAGTACTTC. It specifies CASSLGHLSQYEQYF. The chain recombines TRBV7-9 with TRBJ2-7; D gene unclear. Trimming cost V 1 base and J 4 bases, with 14 bases left between them. The germline V gene encodes CDR1 SEHNR and CDR2 FQNEAQ (reference sequence). This CDR3 has 15 residues.

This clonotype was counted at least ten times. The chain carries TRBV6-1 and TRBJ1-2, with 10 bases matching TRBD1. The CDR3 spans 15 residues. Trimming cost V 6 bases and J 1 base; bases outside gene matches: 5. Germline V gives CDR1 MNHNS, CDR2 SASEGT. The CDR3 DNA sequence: TGTGCCAGCAGGGTGGGACAGGGGCTTAACTATGGCTACACCTTC. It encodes CASRVGQGLNYGYTF.

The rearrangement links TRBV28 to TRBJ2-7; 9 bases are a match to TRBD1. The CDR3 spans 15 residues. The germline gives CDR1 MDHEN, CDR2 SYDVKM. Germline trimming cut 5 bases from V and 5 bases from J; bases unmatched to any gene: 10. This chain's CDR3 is CASSTTGGASHEQYF. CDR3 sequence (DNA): TGTGCCAGCAGTACTACAGGGGGCGCTTCCCACGAGCAGTACTTC.

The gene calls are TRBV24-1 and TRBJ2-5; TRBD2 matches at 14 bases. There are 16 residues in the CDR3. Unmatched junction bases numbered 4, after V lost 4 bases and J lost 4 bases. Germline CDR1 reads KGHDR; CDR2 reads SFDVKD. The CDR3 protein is CATSEGTSGRLETQYF. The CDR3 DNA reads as TGTGCCACCAGTGAGGGGACTAGCGGGAGACTAGAGACCCAGTACTTC.

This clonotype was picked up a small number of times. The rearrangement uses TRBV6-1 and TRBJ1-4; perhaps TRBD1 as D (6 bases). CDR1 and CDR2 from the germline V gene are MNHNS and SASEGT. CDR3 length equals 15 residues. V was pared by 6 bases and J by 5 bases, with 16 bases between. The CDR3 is CASRPSGVLNEKLFF. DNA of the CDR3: TGTGCCAGCAGGCCATCAGGGGTTCTCAATGAAAAACTGTTTTTT.

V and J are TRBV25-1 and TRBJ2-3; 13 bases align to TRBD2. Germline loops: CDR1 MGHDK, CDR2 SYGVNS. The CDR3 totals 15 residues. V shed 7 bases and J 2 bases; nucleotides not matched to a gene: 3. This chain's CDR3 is CASIGLAGVTDTQYF. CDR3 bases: TGTGCCAGCATCGGACTAGCGGGAGTCACAGATACGCAGTATTTT. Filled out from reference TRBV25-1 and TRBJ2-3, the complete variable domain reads EADIYQTPRYLVIGTGKKITLECSQTMGHDKMYWYQQDPGMELHLIHYSYGVNSTEKGDLSSESTVSRIRTEHFPLTLESARPSHTSQYLCASIGLAGVTDTQYFGPGTRLTVL.

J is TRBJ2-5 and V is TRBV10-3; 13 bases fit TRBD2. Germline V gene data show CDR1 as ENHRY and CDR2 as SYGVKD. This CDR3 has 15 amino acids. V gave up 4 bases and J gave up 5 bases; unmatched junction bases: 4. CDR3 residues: CAISGGLAGSETQYF. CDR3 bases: TGTGCCATCAGTGGGGGACTAGCGGGGTCGGAGACCCAGTACTTC.

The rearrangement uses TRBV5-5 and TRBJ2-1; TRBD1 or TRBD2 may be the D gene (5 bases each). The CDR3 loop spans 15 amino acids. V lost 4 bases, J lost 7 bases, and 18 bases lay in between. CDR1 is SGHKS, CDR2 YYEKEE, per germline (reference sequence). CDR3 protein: CASSDQPGTGNEQFF. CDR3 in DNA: TGTGCCAGCAGCGACCAACCCGGGACGGGAAATGAGCAGTTCTTC.

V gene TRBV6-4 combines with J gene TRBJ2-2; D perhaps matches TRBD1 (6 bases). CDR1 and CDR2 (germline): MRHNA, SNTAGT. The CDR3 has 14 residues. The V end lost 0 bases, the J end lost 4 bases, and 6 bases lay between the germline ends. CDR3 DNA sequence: TGTGCCAGCAGTGACTCAGGGGGCACCGGGGAGCTGTTTTTT. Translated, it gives CASSDSGGTGELFF.

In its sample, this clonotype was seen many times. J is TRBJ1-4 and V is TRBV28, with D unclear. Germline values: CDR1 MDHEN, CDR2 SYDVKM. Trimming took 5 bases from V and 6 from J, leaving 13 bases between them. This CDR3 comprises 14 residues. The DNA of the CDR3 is TGTGCCAGCAGTCGGCAGCCGTCCTATGAAAAACTGTTTTTT. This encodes CASSRQPSYEKLFF.

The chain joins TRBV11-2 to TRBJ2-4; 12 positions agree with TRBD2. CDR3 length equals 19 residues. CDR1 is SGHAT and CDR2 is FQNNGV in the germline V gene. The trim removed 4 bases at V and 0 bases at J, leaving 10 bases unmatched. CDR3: CASSSTSGGKPLAKNIQYF. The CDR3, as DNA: TGTGCCAGCAGCTCTACTAGCGGGGGGAAACCACTAGCCAAAAACATTCAGTACTTC.

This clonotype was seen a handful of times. For the CDR3, the DNA is TGTGCCAGCAGCTTACAGGGTGGTGAGCAGTTCTTC. Its translation is CASSLQGGEQFF. The chain links TRBV11-2 to TRBJ2-1, with D maybe TRBD1 (5 bases). V lost 2 bases to trimming and J lost 9 bases, with 8 bases between them. There are 12 residues in the CDR3. The germline CDR1 and CDR2 sequences are SGHAT and FQNNGV.